These T cell receptor beta chains were read from a single sample in a study of blood T cells in healthy people across ages. A single record per CDR3 protein comes from TCRdb applying MiXCR to the 5' RACE reads. The sample includes roughly 860,000 distinct CDR3 sequences, around 62% of them seen just once. The material sequenced was blood. These receptors were collected from a man in his thirties or forties in good health. Each CDR3 is given with its conserved first and last residue. D genes are given only for firm matches. Some rows have no size entry. The others give once, few or many, or a class for an expanded clone.

v_call: TRBV7-9
d_call: .
clone_size: .
j_call: TRBJ2-5
cdr3_nt: TGTGCCAGCAGGAGACACCACCAAGAGACCCAGTACTTC
cdr3_aa: CASRRHHQETQYF

v_call: TRBV15
d_call: .
clone_size: .
j_call: TRBJ2-1
cdr3_nt: TGTGCCACCCGGGGGTGGACCTACAATGAGCAGTTCTTC
cdr3_aa: CATRGWTYNEQFF

v_call: TRBV27
d_call: TRBD2
clone_size: .
j_call: TRBJ2-1
cdr3_nt: TGTGCCAGCAGTCTCATAACGCGGGGGGGCCGTGAGCAGTTCTTC
cdr3_aa: CASSLITRGGREQFF

v_call: TRBV7-3
d_call: TRBD1
clone_size: .
j_call: TRBJ2-7
cdr3_nt: TGTGCCAGCAGTCGGGACAGGGGTTACGAGCGGTACTTC
cdr3_aa: CASSRDRGYERYF

v_call: TRBV20-1
d_call: .
clone_size: .
j_call: TRBJ2-1
cdr3_nt: TGCAGTGGGCTCCTCCTTTCGGTTTACAATGAGCAGTTCTTC
cdr3_aa: CSGLLLSVYNEQFF

v_call: TRBV5-1
d_call: .
clone_size: .
j_call: TRBJ2-3
cdr3_nt: TGCGTCAGCAGTTGGGGGCCGACTTCCGATACGCAGTATTTT
cdr3_aa: CVSSWGPTSDTQYF

v_call: TRBV10-3
d_call: TRBD1
clone_size: .
j_call: TRBJ2-1
cdr3_nt: TGTGCCATCAGTCGCCGGACAGGGCAGGCCAATGAGCAGTTCTTC
cdr3_aa: CAISRRTGQANEQFF

v_call: TRBV5-1
d_call: .
clone_size: .
j_call: TRBJ2-1
cdr3_nt: TGCGCCAGCAGCTTGGTTGTAGGAGGGCAGTTCTTC
cdr3_aa: CASSLVVGGQFF

v_call: TRBV29-1
d_call: TRBD1
clone_size: .
j_call: TRBJ2-1
cdr3_nt: TGCAGCGTCTTGACAGGGGCCCTCAATGAGCAGTTCTTC
cdr3_aa: CSVLTGALNEQFF

v_call: TRBV13
d_call: .
clone_size: .
j_call: TRBJ2-3
cdr3_nt: TGTGCCAGCAGCCTGCCTCTTACTTTTCTCATCACAGATACGCAGTATTTT
cdr3_aa: CASSLPLTFLITDTQYF

v_call: TRBV12-3/TRBV12-4
d_call: .
clone_size: .
j_call: TRBJ1-6
cdr3_nt: TGTGCCAGCAGCCGGGGCCTGGCCAGTTCACCCCTCCACTTT
cdr3_aa: CASSRGLASSPLHF

v_call: TRBV7-3
d_call: .
clone_size: .
j_call: TRBJ1-6
cdr3_nt: TGTGCCAGCAGCTTAGGTACAGAAGAATCACCCCTCCACTTT
cdr3_aa: CASSLGTEESPLHF

v_call: TRBV5-6
d_call: .
clone_size: .
j_call: TRBJ2-7
cdr3_nt: TGTGCCAGCAGCTCCCCCGGTACCCTCGAGCAGTACTTC
cdr3_aa: CASSSPGTLEQYF

v_call: TRBV28
d_call: .
clone_size: few
j_call: TRBJ1-2
cdr3_nt: TGTGCCAGCGGGGCAGGGGAGAGTGGCTACACCTTC
cdr3_aa: CASGAGESGYTF

v_call: TRBV5-1
d_call: TRBD1
clone_size: .
j_call: TRBJ1-2
cdr3_nt: TGCGCCAGCAGCTCGACTATAGACAGGGAGGGTGGCTACACCTTC
cdr3_aa: CASSSTIDREGGYTF

v_call: TRBV7-9
d_call: TRBD1
clone_size: few
j_call: TRBJ2-1
cdr3_nt: TGTGCCAGCAGCCCGACAGGGGAAATCTACAATGAGCAGTTCTTC
cdr3_aa: CASSPTGEIYNEQFF

v_call: TRBV20-1
d_call: TRBD2
clone_size: .
j_call: TRBJ2-7
cdr3_nt: TGCAGTATAGCGGGCGGAGTGAGCGAGCAGTACTTC
cdr3_aa: CSIAGGVSEQYF

v_call: TRBV9
d_call: TRBD2
clone_size: once
j_call: TRBJ2-5
cdr3_nt: TGTGCCAGCAGCGAGACTAGCGGGGGGGCAACAGAGACCCAGTACTTC
cdr3_aa: CASSETSGGATETQYF

v_call: TRBV4-3
d_call: TRBD2
clone_size: .
j_call: TRBJ2-1
cdr3_nt: TGCGCCAGCAGCCAACAGGCGGGGGGGACCATAGGTGAGCAGTTCTTC
cdr3_aa: CASSQQAGGTIGEQFF

v_call: TRBV7-9
d_call: .
clone_size: .
j_call: TRBJ2-5
cdr3_nt: TGTGCCAGCAGCTTAGCTCCCGGATGGGGCTACCAAGAGACCCAGTACTTC
cdr3_aa: CASSLAPGWGYQETQYF

v_call: TRBV20-1
d_call: TRBD1
clone_size: .
j_call: TRBJ2-7
cdr3_nt: TGCAGTGCTAGAAAGGACAGGTCCGCCTACGAGCAGTACTTC
cdr3_aa: CSARKDRSAYEQYF

v_call: TRBV14
d_call: TRBD1
clone_size: .
j_call: TRBJ2-1
cdr3_nt: TGTGCCAGCAGCCAAAAACCGGGACAGGGGATGAGCTCCTACAATGAGCAGTTCTTC
cdr3_aa: CASSQKPGQGMSSYNEQFF